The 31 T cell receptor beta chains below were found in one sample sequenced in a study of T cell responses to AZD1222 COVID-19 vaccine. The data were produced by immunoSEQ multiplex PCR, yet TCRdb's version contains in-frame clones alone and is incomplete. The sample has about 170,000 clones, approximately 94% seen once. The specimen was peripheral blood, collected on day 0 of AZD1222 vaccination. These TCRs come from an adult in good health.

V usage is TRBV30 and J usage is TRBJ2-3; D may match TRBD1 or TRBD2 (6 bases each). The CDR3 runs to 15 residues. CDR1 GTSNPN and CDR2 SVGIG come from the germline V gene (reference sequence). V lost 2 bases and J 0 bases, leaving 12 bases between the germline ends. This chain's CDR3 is CAWSRGESSTDTQYF. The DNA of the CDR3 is TGTGCCTGGAGTAGGGGGGAATCTAGCACAGATACGCAGTATTTT.

CDR3 region: CASSSTKVAISYEQYF. The CDR3 DNA reads as TGTGCCAGCAGCTCAACGAAGGTCGCGATTTCCTACGAGCAGTACTTC. The chain employs TRBV28 and TRBJ2-7, with D unclear. The CDR3 has 16 residues. Germline loops: CDR1 MDHEN, CDR2 SYDVKM. V gave up 6 bases and J gave up 1 base, with 19 bases separating them. Combining the CDR3 with reference TRBV28 and TRBJ2-7 gives the whole variable domain DVKVTQSSRYLVKRTGEKVFLECVQDMDHENMFWYRQDPGLGLRLIYFSYDVKMKEKGDIPEGYSVSREKKERFSLILESASTNQTSMYLCASSSTKVAISYEQYFGPGTRLTVT.

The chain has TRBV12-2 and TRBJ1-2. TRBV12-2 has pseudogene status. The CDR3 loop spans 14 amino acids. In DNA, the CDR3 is TGTGCAAGTCGCTTTGACCTTACCCCCTATGGCTACACCTTC. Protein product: CASRFDLTPYGYTF.

The CDR3 protein is CASGQSDFYEQYF. CDR3 bases: TGTGCCAGCGGCCAGTCGGATTTCTACGAGCAGTACTTC. This rearrangement joins TRBV6-5 to TRBJ2-7, with D unclear. The CDR3 extends over 13 amino acids. In germline, CDR1 is MNHEY, CDR2 SVGAGI. The V and J ends lost 8 bases and 3 bases respectively, with 14 bases between them.

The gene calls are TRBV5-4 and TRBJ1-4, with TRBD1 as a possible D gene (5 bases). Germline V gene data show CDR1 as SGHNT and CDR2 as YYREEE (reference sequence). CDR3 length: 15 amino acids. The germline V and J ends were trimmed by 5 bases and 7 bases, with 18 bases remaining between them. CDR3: CASSQRRGEGEKLFF. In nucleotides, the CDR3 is TGTGCCAGCAGTCAGAGACGGGGGGAGGGTGAAAAACTGTTTTTT. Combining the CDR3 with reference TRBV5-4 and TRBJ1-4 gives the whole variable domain ETGVTQSPTHLIKTRGQQVTLRCSSQSGHNTVSWYQQALGQGPQFIFQYYREEENGRGNFPPRFSGLQFPNYSSELNVNALELDDSALYLCASSQRRGEGEKLFFGSGTQLSVL.

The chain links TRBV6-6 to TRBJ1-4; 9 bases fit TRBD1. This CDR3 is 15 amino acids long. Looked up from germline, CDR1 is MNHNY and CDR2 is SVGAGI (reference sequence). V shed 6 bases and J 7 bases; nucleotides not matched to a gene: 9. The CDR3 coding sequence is TGTGCCAGCAGAACTCCCGGGACAGGGAGTGAAAAACTGTTTTTT. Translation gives CASRTPGTGSEKLFF.

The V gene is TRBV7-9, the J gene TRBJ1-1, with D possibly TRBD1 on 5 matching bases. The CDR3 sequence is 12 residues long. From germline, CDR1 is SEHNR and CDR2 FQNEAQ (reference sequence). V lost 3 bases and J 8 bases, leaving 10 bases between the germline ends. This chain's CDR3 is CASSFIDREAFF. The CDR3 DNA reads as TGTGCCAGCAGCTTTATTGACAGAGAAGCTTTCTTT. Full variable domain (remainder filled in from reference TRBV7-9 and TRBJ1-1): DTGVSQNPRHKITKRGQNVTFRCDPISEHNRLYWYRQTLGQGPEFLTYFQNEAQLEKSRLLSDRFSAERPKGSFSTLEIQRTEQGDSAMYLCASSFIDREAFFGQGTRLTVV.

CDR3 DNA: TGTGCCAGCAGCCACCGTTGGGGCAGGGCACCTCCCTACGAGCAGTACTTC. Translation gives CASSHRWGRAPPYEQYF. This chain connects TRBV7-2 to TRBJ2-7; D possibly corresponds to TRBD1 (5 bases). V was pared by 5 bases and J by 2 bases, with 22 bases between. Germline lookup yields CDR1 SGHTA and CDR2 FQGNSA. The CDR3 has 17 residues.

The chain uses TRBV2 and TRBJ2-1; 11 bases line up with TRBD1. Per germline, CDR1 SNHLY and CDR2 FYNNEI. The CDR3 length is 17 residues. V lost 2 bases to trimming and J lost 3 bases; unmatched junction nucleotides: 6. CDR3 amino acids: CASSERGTGGIYNEQFF. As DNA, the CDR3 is TGTGCCAGCAGTGAACGGGGGACAGGGGGGATCTACAATGAGCAGTTCTTC.

The CDR3 region is CASSLEGSASSGYNEQFF. The CDR3 DNA is TGTGCCAGCAGCTTGGAGGGTAGCGCCTCCTCGGGCTACAATGAGCAGTTCTTC. The chain recombines TRBV5-4 with TRBJ2-1; D possibly corresponds to TRBD2 (5 bases). Germline V gives CDR1 SGHNT, CDR2 YYREEE (reference sequence). Deletions cut 0 bases from V and 3 bases from J, with 19 bases between. The CDR3 has 18 residues.

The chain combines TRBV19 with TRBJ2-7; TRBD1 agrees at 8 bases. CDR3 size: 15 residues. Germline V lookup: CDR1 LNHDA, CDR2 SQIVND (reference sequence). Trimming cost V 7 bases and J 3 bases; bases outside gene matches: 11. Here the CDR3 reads CASTEAGTGIYEQYF. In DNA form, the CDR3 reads TGTGCCAGTACCGAGGCCGGGACAGGAATCTACGAGCAGTACTTC.

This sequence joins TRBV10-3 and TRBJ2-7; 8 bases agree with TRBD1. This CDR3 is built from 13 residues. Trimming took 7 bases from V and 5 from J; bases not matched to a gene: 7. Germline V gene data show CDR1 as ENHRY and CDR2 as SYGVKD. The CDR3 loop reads CAITSGTGDEQYF. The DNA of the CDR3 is TGTGCCATCACTTCCGGGACAGGCGACGAGCAGTACTTC.

In DNA form, the CDR3 reads TGCGCCAGCAGCCAGACAGACATGGGACTGAGTGGGAACTATGGCTACACCTTC. Protein product: CASSQTDMGLSGNYGYTF. The chain couples TRBV4-1 to TRBJ1-2, with D perhaps TRBD1 (5 bases). The CDR3 is made up of 18 amino acids. In germline, CDR1 is MGHRA, CDR2 YSYEKL. The germline V and J ends were trimmed by 3 bases and 2 bases, with 22 bases remaining between them.

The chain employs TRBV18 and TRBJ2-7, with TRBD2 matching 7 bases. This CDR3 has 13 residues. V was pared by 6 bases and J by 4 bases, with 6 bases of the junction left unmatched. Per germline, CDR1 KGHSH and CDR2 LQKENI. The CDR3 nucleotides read TGTGCCAGCTCCGGGACTATAATGTACGAGCAGTACTTC. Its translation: CASSGTIMYEQYF.

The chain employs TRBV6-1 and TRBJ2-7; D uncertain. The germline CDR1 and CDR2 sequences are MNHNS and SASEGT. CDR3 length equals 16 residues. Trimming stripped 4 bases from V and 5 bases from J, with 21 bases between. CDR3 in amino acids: CASSVRDGWAGDEQYF. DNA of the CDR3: TGTGCCAGCAGTGTCCGTGACGGATGGGCAGGCGACGAGCAGTACTTC.

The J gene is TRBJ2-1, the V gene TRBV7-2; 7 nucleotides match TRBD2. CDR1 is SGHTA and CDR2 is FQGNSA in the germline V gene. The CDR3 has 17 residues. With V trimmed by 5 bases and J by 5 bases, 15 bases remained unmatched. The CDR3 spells CASSLRGVGGRNNEQFF. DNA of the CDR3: TGTGCCAGCAGCCTACGCGGTGTGGGAGGGCGTAACAATGAGCAGTTCTTC.

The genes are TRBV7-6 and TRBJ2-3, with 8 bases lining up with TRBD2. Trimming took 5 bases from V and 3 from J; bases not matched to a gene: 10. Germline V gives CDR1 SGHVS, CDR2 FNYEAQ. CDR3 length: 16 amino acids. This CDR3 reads CASSPQPSGRTDTQYF. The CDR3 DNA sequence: TGTGCCAGCAGCCCCCAGCCCAGCGGGAGAACAGATACGCAGTATTTT.

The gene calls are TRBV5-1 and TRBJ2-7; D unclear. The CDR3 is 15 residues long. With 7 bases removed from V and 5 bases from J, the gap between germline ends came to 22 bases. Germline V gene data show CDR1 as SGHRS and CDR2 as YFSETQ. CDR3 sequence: CASRVGSDFWNEQYF. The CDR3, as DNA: TGCGCCAGCCGGGTTGGCAGTGATTTTTGGAACGAGCAGTACTTC.

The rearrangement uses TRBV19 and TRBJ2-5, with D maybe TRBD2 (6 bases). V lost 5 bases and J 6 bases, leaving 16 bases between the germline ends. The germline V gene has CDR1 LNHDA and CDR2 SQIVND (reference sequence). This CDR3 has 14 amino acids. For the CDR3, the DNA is TGTGCCAGTAGTGTTCAGGGTAGCGGTAAGACCCAGTACTTC. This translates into CASSVQGSGKTQYF.

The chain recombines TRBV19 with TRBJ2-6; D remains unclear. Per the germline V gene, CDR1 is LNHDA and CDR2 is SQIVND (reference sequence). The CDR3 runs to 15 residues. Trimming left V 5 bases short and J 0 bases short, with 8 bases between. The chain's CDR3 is CASSAESSGANVLTF. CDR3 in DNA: TGTGCCAGTAGTGCTGAGAGCTCTGGGGCCAACGTCCTGACTTTC.

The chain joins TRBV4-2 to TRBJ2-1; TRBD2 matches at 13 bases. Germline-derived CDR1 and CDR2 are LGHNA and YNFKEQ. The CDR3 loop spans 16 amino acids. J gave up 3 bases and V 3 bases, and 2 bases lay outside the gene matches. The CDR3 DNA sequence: TGTGCCAGCAGCCAGGGGACTAGCGGGATCTACAATGAGCAGTTCTTC. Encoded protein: CASSQGTSGIYNEQFF.

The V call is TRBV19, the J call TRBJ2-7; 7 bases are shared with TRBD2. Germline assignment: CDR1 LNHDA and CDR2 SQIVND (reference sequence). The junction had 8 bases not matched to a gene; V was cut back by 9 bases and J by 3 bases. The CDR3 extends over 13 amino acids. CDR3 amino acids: CASGAGVGYEQYF. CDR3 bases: TGTGCCAGCGGGGCGGGAGTGGGCTACGAGCAGTACTTC. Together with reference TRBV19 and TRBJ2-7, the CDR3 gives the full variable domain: DGGITQSPKYLFRKEGQNVTLSCEQNLNHDAMYWYRQDPGQGLRLIYYSQIVNDFQKGDIAEGYSVSREKKESFPLTVTSAQKNPTAFYLCASGAGVGYEQYFGPGTRLTVT.

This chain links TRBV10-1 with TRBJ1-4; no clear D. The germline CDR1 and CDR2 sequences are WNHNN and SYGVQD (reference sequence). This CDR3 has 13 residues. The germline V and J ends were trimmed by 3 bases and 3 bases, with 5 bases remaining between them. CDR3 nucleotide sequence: TGCGCCAGCAGTGACAGCCCTAATGAAAAACTGTTTTTT. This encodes CASSDSPNEKLFF.

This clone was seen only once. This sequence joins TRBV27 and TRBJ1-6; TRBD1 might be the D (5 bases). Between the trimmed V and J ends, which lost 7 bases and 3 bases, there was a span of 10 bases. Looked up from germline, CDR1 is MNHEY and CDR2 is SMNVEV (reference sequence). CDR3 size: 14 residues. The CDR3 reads CASKGTNYNSPLHF. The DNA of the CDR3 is TGTGCCAGCAAGGGGACTAACTATAATTCACCCCTCCACTTT.

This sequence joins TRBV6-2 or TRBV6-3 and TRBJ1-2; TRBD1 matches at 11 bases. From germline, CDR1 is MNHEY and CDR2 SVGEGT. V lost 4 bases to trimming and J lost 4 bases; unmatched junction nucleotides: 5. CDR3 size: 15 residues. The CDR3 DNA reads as TGTGCCAGCAGTTTCCCCGGGACAGGGGGCTATGGCTACACCTTC. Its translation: CASSFPGTGGYGYTF.

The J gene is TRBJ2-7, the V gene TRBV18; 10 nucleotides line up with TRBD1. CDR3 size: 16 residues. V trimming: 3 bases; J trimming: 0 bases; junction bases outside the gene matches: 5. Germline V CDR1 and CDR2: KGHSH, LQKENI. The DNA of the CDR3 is TGTGCCAGCTCACCGTTTAGGGACAGGGGCTCCTACGAGCAGTACTTC. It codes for CASSPFRDRGSYEQYF.

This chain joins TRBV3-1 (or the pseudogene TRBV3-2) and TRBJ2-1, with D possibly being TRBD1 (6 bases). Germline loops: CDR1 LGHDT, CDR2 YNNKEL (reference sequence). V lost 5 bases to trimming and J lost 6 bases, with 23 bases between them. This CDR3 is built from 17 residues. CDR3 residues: CASSSLYRDKRVNEQFF. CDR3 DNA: TGTGCCAGCAGCTCCTTATACCGGGACAAAAGGGTCAATGAGCAGTTCTTC.

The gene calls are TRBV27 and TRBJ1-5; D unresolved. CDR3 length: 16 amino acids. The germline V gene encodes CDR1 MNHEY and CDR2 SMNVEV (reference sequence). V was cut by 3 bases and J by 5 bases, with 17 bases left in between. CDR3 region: CASSLRAGRGDQPQHF. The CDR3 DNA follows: TGTGCCAGCAGTTTGAGGGCGGGCAGAGGTGATCAGCCCCAGCATTTT.

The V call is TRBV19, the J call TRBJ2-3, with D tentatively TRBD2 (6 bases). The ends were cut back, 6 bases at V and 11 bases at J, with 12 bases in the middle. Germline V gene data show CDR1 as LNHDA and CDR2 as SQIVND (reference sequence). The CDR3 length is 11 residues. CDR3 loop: CASSTGTRQYF. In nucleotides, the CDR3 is TGTGCCAGTAGCACTGGGACTCGGCAGTATTTT.

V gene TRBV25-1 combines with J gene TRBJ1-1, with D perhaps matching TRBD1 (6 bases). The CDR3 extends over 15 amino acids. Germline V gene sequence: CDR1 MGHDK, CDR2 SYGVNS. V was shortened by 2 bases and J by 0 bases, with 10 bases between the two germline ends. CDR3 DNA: TGTGCCAGCAGTGAAACAGGGTCGGTGAACACTGAAGCTTTCTTT. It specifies CASSETGSVNTEAFF. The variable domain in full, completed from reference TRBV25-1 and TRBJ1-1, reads EADIYQTPRYLVIGTGKKITLECSQTMGHDKMYWYQQDPGMELHLIHYSYGVNSTEKGDLSSESTVSRIRTEHFPLTLESARPSHTSQYLCASSETGSVNTEAFFGQGTRLTVV.

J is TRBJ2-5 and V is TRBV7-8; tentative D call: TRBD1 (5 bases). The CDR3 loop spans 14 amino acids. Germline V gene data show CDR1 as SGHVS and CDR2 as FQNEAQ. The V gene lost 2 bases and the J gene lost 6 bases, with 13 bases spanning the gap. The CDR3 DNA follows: TGTGCCAGCAGCTTAATCGGCAGGGAAAAGACCCAGTACTTC. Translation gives CASSLIGREKTQYF.